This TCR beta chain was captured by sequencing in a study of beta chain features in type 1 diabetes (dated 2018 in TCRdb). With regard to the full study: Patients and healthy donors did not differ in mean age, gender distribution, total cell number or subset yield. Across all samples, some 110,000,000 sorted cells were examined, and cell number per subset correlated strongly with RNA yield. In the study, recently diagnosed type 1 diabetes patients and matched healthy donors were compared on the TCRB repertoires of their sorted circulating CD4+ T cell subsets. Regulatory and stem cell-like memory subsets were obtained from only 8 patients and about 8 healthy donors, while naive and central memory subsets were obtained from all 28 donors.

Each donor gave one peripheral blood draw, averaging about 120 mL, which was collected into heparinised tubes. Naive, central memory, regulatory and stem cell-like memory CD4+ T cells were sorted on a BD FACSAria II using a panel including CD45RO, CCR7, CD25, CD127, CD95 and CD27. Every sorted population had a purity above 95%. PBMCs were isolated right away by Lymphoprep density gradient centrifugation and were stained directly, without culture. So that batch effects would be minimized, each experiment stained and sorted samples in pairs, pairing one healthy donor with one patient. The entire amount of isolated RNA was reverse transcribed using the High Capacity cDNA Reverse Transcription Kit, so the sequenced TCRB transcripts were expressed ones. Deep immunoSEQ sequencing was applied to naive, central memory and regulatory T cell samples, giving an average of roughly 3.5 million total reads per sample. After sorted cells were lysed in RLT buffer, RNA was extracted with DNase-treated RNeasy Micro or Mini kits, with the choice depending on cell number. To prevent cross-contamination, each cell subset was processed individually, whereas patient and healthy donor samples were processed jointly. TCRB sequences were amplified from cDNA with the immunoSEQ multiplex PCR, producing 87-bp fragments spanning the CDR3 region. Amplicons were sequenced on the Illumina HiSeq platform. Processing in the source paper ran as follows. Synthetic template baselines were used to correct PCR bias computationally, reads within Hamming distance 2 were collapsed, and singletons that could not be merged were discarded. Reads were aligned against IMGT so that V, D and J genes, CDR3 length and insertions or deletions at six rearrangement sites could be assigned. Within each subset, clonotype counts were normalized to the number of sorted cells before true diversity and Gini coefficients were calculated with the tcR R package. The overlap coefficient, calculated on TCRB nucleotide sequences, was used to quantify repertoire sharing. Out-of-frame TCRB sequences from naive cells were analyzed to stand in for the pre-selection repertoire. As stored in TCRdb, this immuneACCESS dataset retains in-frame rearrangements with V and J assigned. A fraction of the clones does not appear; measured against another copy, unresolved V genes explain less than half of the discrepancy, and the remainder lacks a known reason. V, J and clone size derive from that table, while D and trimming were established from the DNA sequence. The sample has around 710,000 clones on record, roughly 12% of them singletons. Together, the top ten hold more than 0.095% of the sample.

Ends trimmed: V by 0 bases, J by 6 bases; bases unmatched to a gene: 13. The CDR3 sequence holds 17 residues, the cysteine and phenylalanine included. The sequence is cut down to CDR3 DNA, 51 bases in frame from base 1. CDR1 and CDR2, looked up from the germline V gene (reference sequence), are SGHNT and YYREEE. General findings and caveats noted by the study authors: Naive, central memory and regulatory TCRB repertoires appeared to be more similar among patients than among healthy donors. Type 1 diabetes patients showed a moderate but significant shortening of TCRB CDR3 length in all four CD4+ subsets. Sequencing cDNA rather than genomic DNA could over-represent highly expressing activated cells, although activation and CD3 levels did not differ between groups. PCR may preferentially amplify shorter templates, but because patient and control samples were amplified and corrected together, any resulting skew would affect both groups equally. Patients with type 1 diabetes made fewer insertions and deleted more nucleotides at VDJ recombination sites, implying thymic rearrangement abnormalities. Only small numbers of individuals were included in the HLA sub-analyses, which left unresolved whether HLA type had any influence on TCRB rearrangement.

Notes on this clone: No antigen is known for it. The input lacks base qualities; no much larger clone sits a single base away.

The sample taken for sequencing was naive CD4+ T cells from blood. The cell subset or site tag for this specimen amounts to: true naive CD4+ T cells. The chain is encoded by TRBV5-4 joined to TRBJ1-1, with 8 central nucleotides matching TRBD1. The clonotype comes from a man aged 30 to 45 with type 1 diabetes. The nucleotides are TGTGCCAGCAGCTTGGGACATCCGGGACAGGTTGGCGCTGAAGCTTTCTTT. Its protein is CASSLGHPGQVGAEAFF.